This TCR beta chain is drawn from a study of CD8+ T cells in alopecia areata. Study at large: Those treated were given oral tofacitinib at 5 to 10 mg twice daily. Percentage of affected scalp area was the basis on which treated patients' severity was scored.

It was cDNA, reverse transcribed from extracted RNA, that served as the sequencing template. This table comes from immunoSEQ multiplex PCR, and its TCRdb copy is limited to in-frame clones, with some not included. The table records a few hundred thousand clones, approximately 65% of them present only once. Treatment reported: oral pan-JAK inhibitor, 5-10 mg twice daily. Obtained from alopecia areata patients were lesional scalp punch biopsies along with peripheral blood. The CDR3 is made up of 16 amino acids. Germline loops: CDR1 SGHRS, CDR2 YFSETQ. With 5 bases clipped from V and 5 bases from J, the junction kept 8 bases outside the gene matches. This clone was counted between two and nine times.

This clonotype was obtained from a human donor with alopecia areata. Sample: CD4+ T cells sorted from blood, taken at approximately week 42, from a patient treated with tofacitinib. The J gene is TRBJ2-1, the V gene TRBV5-1, with 12 bases lining up with TRBD2. CDR3 DNA: TGCGCCAGCAGTCCCGCCGGACTAGCGGGGAACAATGAGCAGTTCTTC. As protein: CASSPAGLAGNNEQFF.